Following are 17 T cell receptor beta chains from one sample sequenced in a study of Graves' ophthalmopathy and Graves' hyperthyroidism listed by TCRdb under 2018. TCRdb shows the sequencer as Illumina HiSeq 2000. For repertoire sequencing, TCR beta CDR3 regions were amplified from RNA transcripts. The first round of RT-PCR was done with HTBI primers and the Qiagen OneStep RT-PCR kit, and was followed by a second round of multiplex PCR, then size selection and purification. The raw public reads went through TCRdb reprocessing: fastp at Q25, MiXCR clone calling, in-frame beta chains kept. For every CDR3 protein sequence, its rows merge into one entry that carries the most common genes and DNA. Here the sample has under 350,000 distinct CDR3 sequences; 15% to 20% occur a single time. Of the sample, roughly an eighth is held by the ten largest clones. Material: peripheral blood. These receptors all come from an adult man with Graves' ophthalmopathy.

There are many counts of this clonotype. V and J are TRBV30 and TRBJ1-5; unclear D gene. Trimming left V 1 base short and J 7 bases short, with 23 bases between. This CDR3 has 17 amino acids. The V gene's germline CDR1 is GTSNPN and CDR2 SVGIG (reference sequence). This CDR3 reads CAWSDSGMITAGQPQHF. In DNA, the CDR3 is TGTGCCTGGAGTGATTCGGGGATGATCACGGCGGGCCAGCCCCAGCATTTT.

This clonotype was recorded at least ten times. The CDR3 is CASSPLSGRGQETQYF. CDR3 sequence (DNA): TGTGCCAGCTCACCTTTATCCGGGAGAGGGCAAGAGACCCAGTACTTC. V and J are TRBV18 and TRBJ2-5, with D tentatively TRBD2 (6 bases). CDR1 and CDR2 (germline): KGHSH, LQKENI. V was shortened by 3 bases and J by 2 bases, with 16 bases between the two germline ends. There are 16 residues in the CDR3.

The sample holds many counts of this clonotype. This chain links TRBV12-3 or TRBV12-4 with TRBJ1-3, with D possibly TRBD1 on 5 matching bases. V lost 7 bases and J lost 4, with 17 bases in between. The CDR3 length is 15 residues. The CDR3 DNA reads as TGTGCCAGCACCCCTGACCGAGGGGTCGGAAACACCATATATTTT. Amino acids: CASTPDRGVGNTIYF.

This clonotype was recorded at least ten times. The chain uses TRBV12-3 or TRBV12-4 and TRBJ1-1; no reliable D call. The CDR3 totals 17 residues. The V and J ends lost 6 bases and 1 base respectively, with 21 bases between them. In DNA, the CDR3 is TGTGCCAGCAGCCCCCGACGAGGTCGTTCGTCGAACACTGAAGCTTTCTTT. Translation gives CASSPRRGRSSNTEAFF.

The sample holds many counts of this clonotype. CDR3: CSASVGGAETQYF. CDR3 nucleotide sequence: TGCAGTGCTAGCGTCGGGGGGGCGGAGACCCAGTACTTC. The gene calls are TRBV20-1 and TRBJ2-5; 8 nucleotides match TRBD2. Germline trimming cut 3 bases from V and 5 bases from J; bases unmatched to any gene: 5. The CDR3 length is 13 residues. Germline V gene sequence: CDR1 DFQATT, CDR2 SNEGSKA (reference sequence).

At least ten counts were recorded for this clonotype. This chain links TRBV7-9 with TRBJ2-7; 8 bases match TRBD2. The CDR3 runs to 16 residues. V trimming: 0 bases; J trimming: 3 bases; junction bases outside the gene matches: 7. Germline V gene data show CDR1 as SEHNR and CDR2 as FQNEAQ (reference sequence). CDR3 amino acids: CASSLALAGLDYEQYF. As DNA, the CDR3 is TGTGCCAGCAGCTTAGCCCTAGCGGGCCTTGACTACGAGCAGTACTTC.

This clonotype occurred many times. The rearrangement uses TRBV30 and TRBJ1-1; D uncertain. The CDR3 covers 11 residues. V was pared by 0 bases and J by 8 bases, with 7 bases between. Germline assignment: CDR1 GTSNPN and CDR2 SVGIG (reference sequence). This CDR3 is CAWSVTTEAFF. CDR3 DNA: TGTGCCTGGAGTGTTACGACAGAAGCTTTCTTT.

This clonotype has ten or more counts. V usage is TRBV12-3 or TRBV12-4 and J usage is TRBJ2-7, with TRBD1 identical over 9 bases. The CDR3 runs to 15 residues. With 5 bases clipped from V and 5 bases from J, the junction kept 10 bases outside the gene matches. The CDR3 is CASSPPTGGYDEQYF. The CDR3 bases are TGTGCCAGCAGTCCACCGACAGGGGGATACGACGAGCAGTACTTC.

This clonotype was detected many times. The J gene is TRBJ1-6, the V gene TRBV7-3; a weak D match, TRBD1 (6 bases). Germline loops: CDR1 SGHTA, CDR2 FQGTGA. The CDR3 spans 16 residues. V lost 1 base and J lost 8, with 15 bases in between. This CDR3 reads CASSLRVRGVDSPLHF. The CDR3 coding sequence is TGTGCCAGCAGCTTAAGGGTCAGGGGCGTTGATTCACCCCTCCACTTT.

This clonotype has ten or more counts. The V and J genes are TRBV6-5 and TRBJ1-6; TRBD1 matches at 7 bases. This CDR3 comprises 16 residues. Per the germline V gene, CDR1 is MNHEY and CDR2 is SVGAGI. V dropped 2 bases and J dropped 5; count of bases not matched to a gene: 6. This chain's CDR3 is CASSYRQGPNNSPLHF. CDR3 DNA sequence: TGTGCCAGCAGTTACCGACAGGGCCCCAATAATTCACCCCTCCACTTT.

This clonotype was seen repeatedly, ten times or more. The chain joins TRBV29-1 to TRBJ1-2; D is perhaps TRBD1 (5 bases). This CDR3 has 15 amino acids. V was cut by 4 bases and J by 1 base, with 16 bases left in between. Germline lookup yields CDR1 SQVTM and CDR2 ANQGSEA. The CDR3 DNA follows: TGCAGCGTTGGGGACGGTCATTTACTTAACTATGGCTACACCTTC. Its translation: CSVGDGHLLNYGYTF.

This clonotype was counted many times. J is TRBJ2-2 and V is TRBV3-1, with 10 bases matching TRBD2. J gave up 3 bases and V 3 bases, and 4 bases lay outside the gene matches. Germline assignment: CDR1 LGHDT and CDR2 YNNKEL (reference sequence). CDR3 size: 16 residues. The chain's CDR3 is CASSHGTSADTGELFF. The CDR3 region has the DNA TGTGCCAGCAGCCACGGGACTAGCGCGGACACCGGGGAGCTGTTTTTT. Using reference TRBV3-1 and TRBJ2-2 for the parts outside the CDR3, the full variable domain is DTAVSQTPKYLVTQMGNDKSIKCEQNLGHDTMYWYKQDSKKFLKIMFSYNNKELIINETVPNRFSPKSPDKAHLNLHINSLELGDSAVYFCASSHGTSADTGELFFGEGSRLTVL.

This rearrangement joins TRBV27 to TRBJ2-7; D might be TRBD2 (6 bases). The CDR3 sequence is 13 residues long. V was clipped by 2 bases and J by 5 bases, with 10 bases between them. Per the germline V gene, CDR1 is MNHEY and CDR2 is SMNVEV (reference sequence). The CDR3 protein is CASSLRGGNEQYF. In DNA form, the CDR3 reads TGTGCCAGCAGTTTAAGGGGCGGGAACGAGCAGTACTTC.

The CDR3 DNA sequence: TGTGCCAGCAGAGCACAGGGGATTTATGGCTACACCTTC. This sequence encodes CASRAQGIYGYTF. The chain couples TRBV27 to TRBJ1-2, with TRBD1 identical over 7 bases. CDR1 and CDR2 from the germline V gene are MNHEY and SMNVEV (reference sequence). The CDR3 extends over 13 amino acids. Losses at the gene ends were 6 bases for V and 5 bases for J; bases not matched to a gene: 6.

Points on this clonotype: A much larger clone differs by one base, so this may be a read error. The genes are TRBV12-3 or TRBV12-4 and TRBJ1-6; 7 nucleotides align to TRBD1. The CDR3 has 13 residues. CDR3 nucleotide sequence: TGTGCCAGCAGTACAGGGGATAATTCACCCCACCACTTT. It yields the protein CASSTGDNSPHHF.

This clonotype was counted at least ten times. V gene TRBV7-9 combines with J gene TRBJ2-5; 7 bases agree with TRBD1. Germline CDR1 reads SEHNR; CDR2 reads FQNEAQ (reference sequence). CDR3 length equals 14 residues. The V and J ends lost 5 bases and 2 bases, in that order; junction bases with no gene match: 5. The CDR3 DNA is TGTGCCAGCAGCCAAACAGGGGTACAAGAGACCCAGTACTTC. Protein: CASSQTGVQETQYF.

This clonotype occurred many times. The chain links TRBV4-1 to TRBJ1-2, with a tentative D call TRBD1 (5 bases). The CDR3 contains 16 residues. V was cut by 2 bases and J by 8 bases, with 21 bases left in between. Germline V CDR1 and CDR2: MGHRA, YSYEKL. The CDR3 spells CASSQSPGRGDAGYTF. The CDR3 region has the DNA TGCGCCAGCAGCCAAAGTCCGGGGAGGGGCGACGCGGGCTACACCTTC.